This TCR beta chain comes out of a study of blood T cell repertoires in COVID-19. In its sample, this clone was seen once. The CDR3 is 15 amino acids. Germline V lookup: CDR1 MGHRA, CDR2 YSYEKL. V shed 6 bases and J 4 bases; nucleotides not matched to a gene: 9. The method was immunoSEQ multiplex PCR; TCRdb's version includes in-frame clones alone and lacks a portion of them. The table shows about 140,000 clones, with roughly 88% occurring only once. Sequenced input: peripheral blood. The clonotype originates from a woman in her forties or fifties with acute or convalescent COVID-19. V and J are TRBV4-1 and TRBJ1-5, with TRBD1 matching over 7 bases. DNA for the CDR3: TGCGCCAGCAGGGCCGGGACAGCGGCGAATCAGCCCCAGCATTTT. Its translation is CASRAGTAANQPQHF.